This T cell receptor beta chain was identified in a study of blood T cell repertoires in COVID-19. Study summary: Sites in the United States, Italy and Spain provided acute and convalescent COVID-19 samples.

This clone was seen just once. TCRdb's table, derived via immunoSEQ multiplex PCR, lists solely in-frame clones and lacks some. Of 300,000 to 400,000 clones in the sample, approximately 87% were seen once. The length of the CDR3 is 12 residues. V was pared by 8 bases and J by 3 bases, with 10 bases between. Germline V gene data show CDR1 as MNHEY and CDR2 as SMNVEV (reference sequence). This receptor was obtained from a woman aged 25 to 39 with acute COVID-19. The V and J genes are TRBV27 and TRBJ1-2; TRBD1 is a possible D gene (6 bases). The sample taken for sequencing was PBMCs or T cells enriched from blood (not recorded which). CDR3 protein: CASEGGHYGYTF. CDR3 coding DNA: TGTGCCAGCGAGGGGGGGCACTATGGCTACACCTTC.